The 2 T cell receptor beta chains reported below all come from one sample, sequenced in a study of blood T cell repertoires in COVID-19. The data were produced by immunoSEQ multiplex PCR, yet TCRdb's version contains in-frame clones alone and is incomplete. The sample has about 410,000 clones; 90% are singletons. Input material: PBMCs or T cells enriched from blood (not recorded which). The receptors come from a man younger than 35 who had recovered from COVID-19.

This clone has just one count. CDR3 in DNA: TGTGCCAGCAGCTTAGTTCCCGGGACTGGCGAGCAGTACTTC. Encoded protein: CASSLVPGTGEQYF. This rearrangement joins TRBV7-9 to TRBJ2-7, with D maybe TRBD2 (6 bases). Between the trimmed V and J ends, which lost 1 base and 6 bases, there was a span of 13 bases. Germline lookup yields CDR1 SEHNR and CDR2 FQNEAQ (reference sequence). CDR3 length: 14 amino acids.

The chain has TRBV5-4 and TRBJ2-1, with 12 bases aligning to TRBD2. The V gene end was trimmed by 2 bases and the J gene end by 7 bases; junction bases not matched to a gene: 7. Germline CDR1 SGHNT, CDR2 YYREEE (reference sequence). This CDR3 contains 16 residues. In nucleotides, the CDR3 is TGTGCCAGCAGCTTTCGATACGGACTAGCGGGGAATGAGCAGTTCTTC. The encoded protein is CASSFRYGLAGNEQFF.